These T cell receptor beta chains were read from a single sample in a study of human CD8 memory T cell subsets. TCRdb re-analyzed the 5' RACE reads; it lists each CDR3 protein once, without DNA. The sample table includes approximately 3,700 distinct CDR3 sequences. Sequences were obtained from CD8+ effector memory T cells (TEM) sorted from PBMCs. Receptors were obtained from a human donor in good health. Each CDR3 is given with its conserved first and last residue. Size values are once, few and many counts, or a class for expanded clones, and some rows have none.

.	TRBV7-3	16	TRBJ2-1	CASSLIASGGRNEQFF
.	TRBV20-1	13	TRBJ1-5	CSAGTDEFQPQHF
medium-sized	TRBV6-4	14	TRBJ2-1	CASSEVGSYNEQFF
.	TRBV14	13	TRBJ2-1	CASSHGLTNEQFF
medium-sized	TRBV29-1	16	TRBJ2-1	CSVEDQGSRTRNEQFF
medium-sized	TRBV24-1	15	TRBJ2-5	CATSDRDINQETQYF
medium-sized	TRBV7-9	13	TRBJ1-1	CASRRQAGTEAFF
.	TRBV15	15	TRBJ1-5	CATSRDQEGGQPQHF
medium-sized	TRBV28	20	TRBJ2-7	CASSFPTTSGSSFESYEQYF
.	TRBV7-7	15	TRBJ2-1	CASSPRDTSYNEQFF
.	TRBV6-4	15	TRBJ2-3	CASSDKRGETDTQYF
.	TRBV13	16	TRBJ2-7	CASSLSSAGHPYEQYF
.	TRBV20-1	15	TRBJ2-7	CSASPTGREVGEQYF
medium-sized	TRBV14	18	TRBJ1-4	CASSPRPGQGLTNEKLFF
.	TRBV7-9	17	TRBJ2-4	CASSLAYGGPSDDIQYF
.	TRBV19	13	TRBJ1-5	CASSMDSNQPQHF
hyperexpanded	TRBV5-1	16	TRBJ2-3	CASSLGSYSRTDTQYF
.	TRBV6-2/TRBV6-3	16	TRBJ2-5	CASSHPSTGEQETQYF
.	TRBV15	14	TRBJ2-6	CATSRDAGANVLTF
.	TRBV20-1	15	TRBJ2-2	CSAKSSGRETGELFF
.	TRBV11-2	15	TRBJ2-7	CASSPPTSVGYEQYF
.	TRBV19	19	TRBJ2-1	CASPPVETLAGSSYNEQFF
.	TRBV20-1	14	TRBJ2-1	CSARERGSNDEQFF